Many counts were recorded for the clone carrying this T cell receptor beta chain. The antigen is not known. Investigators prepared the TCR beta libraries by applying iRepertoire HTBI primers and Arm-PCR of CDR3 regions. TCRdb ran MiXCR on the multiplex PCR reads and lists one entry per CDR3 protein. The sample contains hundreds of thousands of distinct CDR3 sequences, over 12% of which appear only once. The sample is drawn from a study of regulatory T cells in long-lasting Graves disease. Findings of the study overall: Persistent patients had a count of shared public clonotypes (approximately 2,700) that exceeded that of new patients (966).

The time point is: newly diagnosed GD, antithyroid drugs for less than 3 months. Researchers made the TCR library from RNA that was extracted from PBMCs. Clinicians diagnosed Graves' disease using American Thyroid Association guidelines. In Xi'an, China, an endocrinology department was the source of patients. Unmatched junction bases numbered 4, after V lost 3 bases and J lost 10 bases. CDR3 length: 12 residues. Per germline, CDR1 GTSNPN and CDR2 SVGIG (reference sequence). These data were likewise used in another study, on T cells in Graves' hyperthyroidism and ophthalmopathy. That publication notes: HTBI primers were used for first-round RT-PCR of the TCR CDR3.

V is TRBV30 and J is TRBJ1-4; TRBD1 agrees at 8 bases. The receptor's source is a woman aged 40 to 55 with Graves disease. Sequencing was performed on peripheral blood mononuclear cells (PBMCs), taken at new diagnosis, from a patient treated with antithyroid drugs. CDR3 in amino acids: CAWRSTGGKLFF. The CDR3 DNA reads TGTGCCTGGAGATCCACAGGGGGAAAACTGTTTTTT.